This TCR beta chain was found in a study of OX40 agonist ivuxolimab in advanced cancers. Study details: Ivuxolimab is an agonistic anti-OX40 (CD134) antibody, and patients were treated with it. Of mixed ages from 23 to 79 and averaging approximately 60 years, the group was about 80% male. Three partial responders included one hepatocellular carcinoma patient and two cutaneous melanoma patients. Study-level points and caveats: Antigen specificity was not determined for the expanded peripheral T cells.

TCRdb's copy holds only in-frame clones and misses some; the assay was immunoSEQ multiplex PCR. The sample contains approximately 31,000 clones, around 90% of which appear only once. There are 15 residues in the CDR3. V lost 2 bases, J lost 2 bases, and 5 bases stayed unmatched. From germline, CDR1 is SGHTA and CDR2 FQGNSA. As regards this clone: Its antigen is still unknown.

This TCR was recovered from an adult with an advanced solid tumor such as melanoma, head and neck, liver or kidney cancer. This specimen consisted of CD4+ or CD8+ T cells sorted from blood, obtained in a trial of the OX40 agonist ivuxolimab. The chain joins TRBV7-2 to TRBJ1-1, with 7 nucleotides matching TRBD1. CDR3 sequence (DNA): TGTGCCAGCAGCTTAAGTGGACAGGCAAACACTGAAGCTTTCTTT. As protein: CASSLSGQANTEAFF.